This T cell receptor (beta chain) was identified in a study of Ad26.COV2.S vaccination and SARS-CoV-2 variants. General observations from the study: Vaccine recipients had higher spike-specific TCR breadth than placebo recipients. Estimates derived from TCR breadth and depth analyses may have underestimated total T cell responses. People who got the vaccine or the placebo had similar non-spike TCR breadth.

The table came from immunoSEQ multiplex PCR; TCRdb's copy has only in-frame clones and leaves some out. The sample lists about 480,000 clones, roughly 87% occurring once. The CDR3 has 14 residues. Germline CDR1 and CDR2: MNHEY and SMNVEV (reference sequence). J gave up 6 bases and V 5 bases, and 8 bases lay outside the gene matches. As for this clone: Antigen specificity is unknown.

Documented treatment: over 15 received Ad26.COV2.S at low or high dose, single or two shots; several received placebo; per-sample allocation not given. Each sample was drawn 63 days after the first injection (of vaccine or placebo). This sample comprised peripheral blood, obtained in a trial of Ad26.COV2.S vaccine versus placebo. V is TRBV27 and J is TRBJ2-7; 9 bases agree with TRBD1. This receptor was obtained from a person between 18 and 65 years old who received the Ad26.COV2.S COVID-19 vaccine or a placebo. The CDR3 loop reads CASSLRDRAGEQYF. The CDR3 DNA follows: TGTGCCAGCAGTCTCCGGGACAGGGCTGGCGAGCAGTACTTC.